The sequence of this T cell receptor (beta chain) was determined in a study of radiotherapy plus CTLA-4 blockade in lung cancer. General study results and limits: There was expansion of tumor-derived TCR clones in blood after radiotherapy plus ipilimumab.

Germline-derived CDR1 and CDR2 are SNHLY and FYNNEI. The CDR3 is 13 amino acids. Clones were read by immunoSEQ multiplex PCR, and TCRdb kept only the in-frame ones, dropping some. Seen here are approximately 73,000 clones, around nine tenths observed once, and the top ten hold over 35%. Notes on this clone: Its antigen is unknown. At one of its ends the junction is not consistent with the germline gene, which may arise from a read error.

Sequencing used peripheral blood, obtained from a patient treated with radiotherapy plus ipilimumab. This rearrangement joins TRBV2 to TRBJ1-1; 8 bases align to TRBD1. The receptor's source is a human donor with non-small cell lung cancer that progressed on radiotherapy plus ipilimumab. The CDR3 sequence: CASKRQGNAEAFF. CDR3 nucleotide sequence: TGTGCCAGCAAACGACAGGGGAACGCTGAAGCTTTCTTT.